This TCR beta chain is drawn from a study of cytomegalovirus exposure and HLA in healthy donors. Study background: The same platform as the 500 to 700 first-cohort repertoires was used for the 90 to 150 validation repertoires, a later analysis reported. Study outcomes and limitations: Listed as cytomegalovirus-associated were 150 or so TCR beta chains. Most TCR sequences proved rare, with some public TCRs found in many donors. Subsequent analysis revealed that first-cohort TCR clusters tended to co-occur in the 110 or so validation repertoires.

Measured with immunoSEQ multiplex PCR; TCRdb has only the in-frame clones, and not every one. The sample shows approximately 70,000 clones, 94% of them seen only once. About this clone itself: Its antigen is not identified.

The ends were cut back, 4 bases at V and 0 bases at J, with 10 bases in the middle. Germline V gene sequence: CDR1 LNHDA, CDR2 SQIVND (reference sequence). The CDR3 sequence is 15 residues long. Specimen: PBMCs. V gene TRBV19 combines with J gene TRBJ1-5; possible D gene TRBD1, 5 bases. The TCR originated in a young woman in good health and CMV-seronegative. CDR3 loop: CASSTTAYSNQPQHF. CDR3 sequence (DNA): TGTGCCAGTAGTACGACAGCTTATAGCAATCAGCCCCAGCATTTT.